This T cell receptor beta chain came from a study of molecular identifiers for immune sequencing clone quantification. Overall study findings and caveats: Whereas clones above 20 RNA copies held under 1% of naive-cell molecules, they held over 98% of effector molecules.

The use of previously described methods and listed TCR primers produced the bulk TCR libraries. TCRdb reanalysed the PCR reads using MiXCR and keeps one entry per CDR3 protein. The sample consists of hundreds of thousands of distinct CDR3 sequences, 15% to 20% of them appearing once. The CDR3 is 14 residues long. The J segment lost 5 bases and the V segment lost 3 bases, leaving 5 bases of the junction unmatched. The germline CDR1 and CDR2 sequences are DFQATT and SNEGSKA (reference sequence). In this sample, this clonotype turned up many times. As yet, its antigen is unknown. The specimen sequenced was naive CD8+ T cells from blood, with Jurkat cell RNA spiked in. As for subset: FACS-sorted CD8+CD4-CCR7+CD45RA+ naive T cells. The genes are TRBV20-1 and TRBJ2-7; 12 nucleotides line up with TRBD1. The clonotype was recovered from a human donor in good health. Some libraries in this study had Jurkat cell RNA spiked in. The DNA for the CDR3 is TGCAGTGCTAGGGCCGGGACAGGGGGCCACGAGCAGTACTTC. This encodes CSARAGTGGHEQYF.